The rows below give T cell receptor beta chains drawn from one sample of a study of blood T cell repertoires in COVID-19. Profiling relied on immunoSEQ multiplex PCR, and the TCRdb table lists in-frame clones only, not all of them. Of fewer than 200,000 clones listed, about 83% were seen once; the top ten hold about an eighth. Sequencing was performed on peripheral blood. The receptors shown here come from a woman aged 70-85 years with COVID-19, enrolled during active disease. The CDR3 runs from the conserved cysteine through the conserved F or W. D genes are given only for firm matches. Only some rows state a clone size, as once, few, many or a class for expanded clones.

>TRBJ1-3|.|.|TRBV19
TGTGCCACCGGAAGAGAAGGGGTTGGAAACACCATATATTTT
CATGREGVGNTIYF
>TRBJ2-7|TRBD1|.|TRBV28
TGTGCCAGCTCTATCCTAGACAGGGGGCGGTACGAGCAGTACTTC
CASSILDRGRYEQYF
>TRBJ1-5|.|.|TRBV6-1
TGTGCCAGCAGTGAACGGGATCAGCCCCAGCATTTT
CASSERDQPQHF
>TRBJ2-4|TRBD2|once|TRBV3-1/TRBV3-2
TGTGCCAGCAGCCAGGGACTAGCAAGCATTCAGTACTTC
CASSQGLASIQYF
>TRBJ1-2|TRBD1|.|TRBV24-1
TGTGCCACCAGTGATCCCTTGACAGGGAAAGGCTACACCTTC
CATSDPLTGKGYTF
>TRBJ2-2|.|.|TRBV29-1
TGCAGCGTTGGCGGAGTAAGGGGCGGGGAGCTGTTTTTT
CSVGGVRGGELFF
>TRBJ2-2|TRBD2|.|TRBV6-5
TGTGCCAGTAGGAGGACTAGTCCCGACACCGGGGAGCTGTTTTTT
CASRRTSPDTGELFF
>TRBJ1-1|.|few|TRBV29-1
TGCAGCGTTGAGCGGGCCGCAGAAGCTTTCTTT
CSVERAAEAFF
>TRBJ1-1|.|.|TRBV19
TGTGCCAGTAGTATCCCAGGGGTCACTGAAGCTTTCTTT
CASSIPGVTEAFF
>TRBJ2-3|TRBD2|.|TRBV30
TGTGCCCGGAATATAGCGGGAGCGCGCACAGATACGCAGTATTTT
CARNIAGARTDTQYF
>TRBJ1-1|.|.|TRBV7-3
TGTGCCAGCAGCTTAACAAACCTCCCCAGGGTCACTGAAGCTTTCTTT
CASSLTNLPRVTEAFF
>TRBJ1-1|TRBD1|.|TRBV11-2
TGTGCCAGCAGCTTAGCCCAGGGGGTAGCTTTCTTT
CASSLAQGVAFF
>TRBJ1-2|TRBD1|.|TRBV29-1
TGCAGCGTTTTGGGACAGGGGGCAGGTCGCTACACCTTC
CSVLGQGAGRYTF
>TRBJ2-7|.|.|TRBV7-9
TGTGCCAGCAGCCGCCGGACAGAGTACGAGCAGTACTTC
CASSRRTEYEQYF
>TRBJ2-1|TRBD2|.|TRBV7-9
TGTGCCAGCAGCTTAGGATCTAGCGGAAACAATGAGCAGTTCTTC
CASSLGSSGNNEQFF
>TRBJ1-5|.|few|TRBV30
TGTGCCTGGTCTACAGGGACCAATCAGCCCCAGCATTTT
CAWSTGTNQPQHF
>TRBJ2-1|TRBD2|once|TRBV6-4
TGTGCCAGCAGTGAAGTAACGGCTAGCGGGAAGCAACTCTTC
CASSEVTASGKQLF
>TRBJ2-7|.|.|TRBV7-9
TGTGCCAGCAGCCGTCAGGGTTCCACCAACGAGCAGTACTTC
CASSRQGSTNEQYF